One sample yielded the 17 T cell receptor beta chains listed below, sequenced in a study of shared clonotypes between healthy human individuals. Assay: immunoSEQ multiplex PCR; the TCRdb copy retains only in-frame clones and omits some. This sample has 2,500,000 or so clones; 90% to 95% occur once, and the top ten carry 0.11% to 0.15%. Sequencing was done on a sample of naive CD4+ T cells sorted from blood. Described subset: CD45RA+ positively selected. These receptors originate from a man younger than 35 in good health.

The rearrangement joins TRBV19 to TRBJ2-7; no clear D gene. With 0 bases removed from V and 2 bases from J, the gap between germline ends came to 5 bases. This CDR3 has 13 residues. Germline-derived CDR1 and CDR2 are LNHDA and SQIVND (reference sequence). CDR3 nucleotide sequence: TGTGCCAGTAGTATAGACGCAGCCTACGAGCAGTACTTC. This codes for CASSIDAAYEQYF.

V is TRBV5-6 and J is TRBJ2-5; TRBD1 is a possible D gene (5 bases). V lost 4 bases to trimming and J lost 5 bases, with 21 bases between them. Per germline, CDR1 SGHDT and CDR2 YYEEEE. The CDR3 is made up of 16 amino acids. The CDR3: CASSPMTEQVWETQYF. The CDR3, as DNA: TGTGCCAGCAGCCCGATGACCGAACAGGTGTGGGAGACCCAGTACTTC.

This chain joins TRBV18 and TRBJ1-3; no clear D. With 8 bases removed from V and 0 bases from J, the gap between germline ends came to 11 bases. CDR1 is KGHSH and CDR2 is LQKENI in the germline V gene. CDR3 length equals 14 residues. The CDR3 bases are TGTGCCAGCGCAGACCGATACTCTGGAAACACCATATATTTT. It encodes CASADRYSGNTIYF.

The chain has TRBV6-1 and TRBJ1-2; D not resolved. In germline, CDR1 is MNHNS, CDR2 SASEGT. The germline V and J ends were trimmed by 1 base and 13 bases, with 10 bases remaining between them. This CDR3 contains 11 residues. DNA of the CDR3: TGTGCCAGCAGTGAAGGAGGCGGGATCACCTTC. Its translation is CASSEGGGITF.

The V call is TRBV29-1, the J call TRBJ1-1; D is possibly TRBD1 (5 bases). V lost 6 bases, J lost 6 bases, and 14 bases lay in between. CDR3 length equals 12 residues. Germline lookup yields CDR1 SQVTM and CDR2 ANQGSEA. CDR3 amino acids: CSVAGWSAEAFF. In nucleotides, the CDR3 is TGCAGCGTCGCAGGGTGGAGCGCTGAAGCTTTCTTT.

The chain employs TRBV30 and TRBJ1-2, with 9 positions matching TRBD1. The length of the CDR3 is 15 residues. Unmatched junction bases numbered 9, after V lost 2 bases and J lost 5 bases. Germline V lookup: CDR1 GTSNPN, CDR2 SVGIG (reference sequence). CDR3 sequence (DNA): TGTGCCTGGAGTCCCCGGGACAGGGCCCTATATGGCTACACCTTC. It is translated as CAWSPRDRALYGYTF.

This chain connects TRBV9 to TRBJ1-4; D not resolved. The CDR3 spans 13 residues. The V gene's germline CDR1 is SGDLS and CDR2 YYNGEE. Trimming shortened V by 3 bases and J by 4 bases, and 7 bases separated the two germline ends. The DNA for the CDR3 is TGTGCCAGCAGCGGGGCAGATAATGAAAAACTGTTTTTT. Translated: CASSGADNEKLFF.

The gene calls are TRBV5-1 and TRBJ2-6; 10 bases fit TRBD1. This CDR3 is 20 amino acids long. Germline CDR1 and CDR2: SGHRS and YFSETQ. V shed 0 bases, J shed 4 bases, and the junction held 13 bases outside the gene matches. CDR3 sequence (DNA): TGCGCCAGCAGCTTGGTCCCTTCCGGGACAGGGGTGACAGGGGCCAACGTCCTGACTTTC. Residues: CASSLVPSGTGVTGANVLTF.

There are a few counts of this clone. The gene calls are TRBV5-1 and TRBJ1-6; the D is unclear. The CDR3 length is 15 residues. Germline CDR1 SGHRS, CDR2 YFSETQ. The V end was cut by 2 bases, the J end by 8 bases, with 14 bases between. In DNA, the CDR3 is TGCGCCAGCAGCTTTGAATTTGAGGGCCATTCACCCCTCCACTTT. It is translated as CASSFEFEGHSPLHF. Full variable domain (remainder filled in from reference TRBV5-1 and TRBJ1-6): KAGVTQTPRYLIKTRGQQVTLSCSPISGHRSVSWYQQTPGQGLQFLFEYFSETQRNKGNFPGRFSGRQFSNSRSEMNVSTLELGDSALYLCASSFEFEGHSPLHFGNGTRLTVT.

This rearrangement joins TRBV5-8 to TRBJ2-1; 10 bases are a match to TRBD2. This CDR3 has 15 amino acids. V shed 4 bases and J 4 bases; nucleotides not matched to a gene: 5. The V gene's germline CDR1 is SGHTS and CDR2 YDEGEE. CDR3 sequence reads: CASSSGGDLYNEQFF. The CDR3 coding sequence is TGTGCCAGCAGCAGCGGGGGGGACTTGTACAATGAGCAGTTCTTC. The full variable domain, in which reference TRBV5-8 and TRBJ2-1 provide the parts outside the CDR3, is EAGVTQSPTHLIKTRGQQATLRCSPISGHTSVYWYQQALGLGLQFLLWYDEGEERNRGNFPPRFSGRQFPNYSSELNVNALELEDSALYLCASSSGGDLYNEQFFGPGTRLTVL.

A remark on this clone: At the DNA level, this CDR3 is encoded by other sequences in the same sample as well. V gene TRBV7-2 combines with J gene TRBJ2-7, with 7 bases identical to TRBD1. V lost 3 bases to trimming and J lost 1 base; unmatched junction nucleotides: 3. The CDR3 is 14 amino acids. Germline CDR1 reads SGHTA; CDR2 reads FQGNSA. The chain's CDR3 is CASSFDRVSYEQYF. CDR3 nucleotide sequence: TGTGCCAGCAGCTTTGACAGGGTTTCCTACGAGCAGTACTTC.

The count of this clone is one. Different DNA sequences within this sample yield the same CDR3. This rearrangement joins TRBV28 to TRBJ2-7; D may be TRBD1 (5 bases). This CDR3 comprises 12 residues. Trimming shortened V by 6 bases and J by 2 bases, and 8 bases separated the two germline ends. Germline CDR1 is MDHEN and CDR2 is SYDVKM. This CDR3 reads CASSQGPYEQYF. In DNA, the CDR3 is TGTGCCAGCAGCCAGGGCCCCTACGAGCAGTACTTC.

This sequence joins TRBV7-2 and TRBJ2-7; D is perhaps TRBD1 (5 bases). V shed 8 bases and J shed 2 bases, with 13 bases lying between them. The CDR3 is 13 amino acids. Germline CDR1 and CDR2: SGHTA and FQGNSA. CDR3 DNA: TGTGCCAGCTCTGTGGGGCGAGCCTACGAGCAGTACTTC. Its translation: CASSVGRAYEQYF.

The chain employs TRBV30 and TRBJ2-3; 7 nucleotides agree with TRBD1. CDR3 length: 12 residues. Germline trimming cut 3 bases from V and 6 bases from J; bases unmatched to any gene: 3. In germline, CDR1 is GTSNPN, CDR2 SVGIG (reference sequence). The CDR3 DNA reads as TGTGCCTGGAGCGGGACAGTCGATACGCAGTATTTT. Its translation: CAWSGTVDTQYF.

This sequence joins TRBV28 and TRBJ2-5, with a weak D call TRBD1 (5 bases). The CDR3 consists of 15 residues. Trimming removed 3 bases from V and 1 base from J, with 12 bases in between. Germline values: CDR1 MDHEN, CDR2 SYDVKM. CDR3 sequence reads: CASSFGARSQETQYF. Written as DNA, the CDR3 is TGTGCCAGCAGTTTTGGGGCACGGAGCCAAGAGACCCAGTACTTC.

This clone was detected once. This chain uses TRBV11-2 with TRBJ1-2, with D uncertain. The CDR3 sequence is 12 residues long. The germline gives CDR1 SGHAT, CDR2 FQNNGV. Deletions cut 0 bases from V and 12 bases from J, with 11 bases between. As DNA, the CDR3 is TGTGCCAGCAGCTTAGATCCCCTCTACCACACCTTC. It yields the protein CASSLDPLYHTF.

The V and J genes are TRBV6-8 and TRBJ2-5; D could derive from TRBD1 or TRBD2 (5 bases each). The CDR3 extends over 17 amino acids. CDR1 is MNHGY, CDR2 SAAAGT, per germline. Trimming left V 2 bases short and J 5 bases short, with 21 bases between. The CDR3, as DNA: TGTGCCAGCAGTTACCCAATCGAGAGGGACCCCGGGGAGACCCAGTACTTC. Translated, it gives CASSYPIERDPGETQYF.